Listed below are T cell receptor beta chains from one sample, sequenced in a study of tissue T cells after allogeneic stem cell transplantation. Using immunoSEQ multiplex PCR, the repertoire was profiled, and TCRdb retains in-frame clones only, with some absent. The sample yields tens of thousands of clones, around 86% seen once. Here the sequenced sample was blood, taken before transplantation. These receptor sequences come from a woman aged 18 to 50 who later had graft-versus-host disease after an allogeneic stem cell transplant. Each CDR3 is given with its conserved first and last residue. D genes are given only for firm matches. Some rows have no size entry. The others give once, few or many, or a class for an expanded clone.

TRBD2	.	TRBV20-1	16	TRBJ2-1	TGCAGTGCTAGTAAAGAGAGCGGGGACTCCTACAATGAGCAGTTCTTC	CSASKESGDSYNEQFF
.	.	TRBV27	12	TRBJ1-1	TGTGCCAGCAGTTACGACAGTACTGAAGCTTTCTTT	CASSYDSTEAFF
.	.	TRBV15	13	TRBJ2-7	TGTGCCACCAGCAGAGAACAGGGCTACGAGCAGTACTTC	CATSREQGYEQYF
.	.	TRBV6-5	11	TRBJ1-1	TGTGCCAGCAGTCGGACAGCTGAAGCTTTCTTT	CASSRTAEAFF
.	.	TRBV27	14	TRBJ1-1	TGTGCCAGCAGGACACAGGGACTCGGCACTGAAGCTTTCTTT	CASRTQGLGTEAFF
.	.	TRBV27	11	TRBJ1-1	TGTGCCAGCAGCAACGGGGCGCGAGCTTTCTTT	CASSNGARAFF
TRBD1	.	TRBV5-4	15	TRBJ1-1	TGTGCCAGCAGCTTTAAGGACAGGGGGAACACTGAAGCTTTCTTT	CASSFKDRGNTEAFF
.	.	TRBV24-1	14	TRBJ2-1	TGTGCCACCAGTGATGGCAGGGCGGACGCTGAGCAGTTCTTC	CATSDGRADAEQFF
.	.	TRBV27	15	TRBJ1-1	TGTGCCAGCAGTTTGCGAGGGAGCGGGAGCACTGAAGCTTTCTTT	CASSLRGSGSTEAFF
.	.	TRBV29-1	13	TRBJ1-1	TGCAGCGTTGGTTTAGGTATGAACACTGAAGCTTTCTTT	CSVGLGMNTEAFF
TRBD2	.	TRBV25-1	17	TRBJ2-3	TGTGCCAGCAGTTTTAGGACTAGCGGGCCTAGCACAGATACGCAGTATTTT	CASSFRTSGPSTDTQYF
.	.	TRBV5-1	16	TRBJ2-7	TGCGCCAGCAGCACATACGACAGGACCAGGACCTACGAGCAGTACTTC	CASSTYDRTRTYEQYF
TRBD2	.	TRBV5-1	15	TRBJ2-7	TGCGCCAGCAGCCGAGATAGCGGGAGCCGGGACGAGCAGTACTTC	CASSRDSGSRDEQYF
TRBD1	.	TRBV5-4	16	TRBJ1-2	TGTGCCAGCAGTTTGGACAGGGGGGGACCTAACTATGGCTACACCTTC	CASSLDRGGPNYGYTF
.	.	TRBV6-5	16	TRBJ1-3	TGTGCCAGCAGTTACTCGGGTCCCTCCGTCCTGGACACCATATATTTT	CASSYSGPSVLDTIYF
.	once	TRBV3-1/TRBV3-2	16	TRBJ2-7	TGTGCCAGCAGCCGGCAAAACAGGGATCTTTGGATTGAGCAGTACTTC	CASSRQNRDLWIEQYF
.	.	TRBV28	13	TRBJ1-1	TGTGCCAGCAGTTTTGGGGGGACGGGAGAAGCTTTCTTT	CASSFGGTGEAFF
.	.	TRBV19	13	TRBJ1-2	TGTGCCAGTAGTATTTCGTCGGTGAATGGCTACACCTTC	CASSISSVNGYTF
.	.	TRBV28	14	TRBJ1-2	TGTGCCAGCAGTTGGGTCGACGGGACCTATGGCTACACCTTC	CASSWVDGTYGYTF
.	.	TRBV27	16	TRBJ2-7	TGTGCCAGCAGTTTATCCTTCCCGGGGAAGCCCTACGAGCAGTACTTC	CASSLSFPGKPYEQYF
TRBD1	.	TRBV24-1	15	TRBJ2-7	TGTGCCACCAGCAACGTCGGGACAGGTACCTACGAGCAGTACTTC	CATSNVGTGTYEQYF
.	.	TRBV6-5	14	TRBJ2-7	TGTGCCAGCAGCCTACAGCCGGCTCCCTACGAGCAGTACTTC	CASSLQPAPYEQYF
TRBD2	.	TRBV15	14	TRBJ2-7	TGTGCCACCAGCGGGACTAGCGGGGGGTACGAGCAGTACTTC	CATSGTSGGYEQYF
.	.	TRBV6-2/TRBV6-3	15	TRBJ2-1	TGTGCCAGCAGTTACACGTTAGCATTAAGGAATGAGCAGTTCTTC	CASSYTLALRNEQFF
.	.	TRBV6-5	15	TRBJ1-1	TGTGCCAGCAGACAGAAAGGGGGTTTGGGGACTGAAGCTTTCTTT	CASRQKGGLGTEAFF
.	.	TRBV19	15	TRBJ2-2	TGTGCCAGTACCCCGGGACTGTCGAACACCGGGGAGCTGTTTTTT	CASTPGLSNTGELFF
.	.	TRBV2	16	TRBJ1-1	TGTGCCAGCAGTGAACGGGCAGGAGGGGATCGGACTGAAGCTTTCTTT	CASSERAGGDRTEAFF
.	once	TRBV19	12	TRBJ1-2	TGTGCCAGTAGTACGGTGAGCTATGGCTACACCTTC	CASSTVSYGYTF
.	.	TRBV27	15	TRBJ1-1	TGTGCCAGCAGTTTATCGGGGACCATGAACACTGAAGCTTTCTTT	CASSLSGTMNTEAFF
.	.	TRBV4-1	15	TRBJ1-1	TGCGCCAGCAGCCAAGTTGCAGGGGCGAACACTGAAGCTTTCTTT	CASSQVAGANTEAFF
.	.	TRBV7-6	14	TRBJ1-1	TGTGCCAGCAGAGAAGGGGGGATGAACACTGAAGCTTTCTTT	CASREGGMNTEAFF
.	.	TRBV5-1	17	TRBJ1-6	TGCGCCAGCAGCTTGCTGGGGGGAAGCTCCTATAATTCACCCCTCCACTTT	CASSLLGGSSYNSPLHF
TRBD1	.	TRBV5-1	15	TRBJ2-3	TGCGCCAGCAGCATAGGACAGGGAAACACAGATACGCAGTATTTT	CASSIGQGNTDTQYF
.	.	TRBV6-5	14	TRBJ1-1	TGTGCCAGCAGTTACGGGGGACCTCTCTCTGAAGCTTTCTTT	CASSYGGPLSEAFF
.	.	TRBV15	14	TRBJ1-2	TGTGCCACCAGCAGAGATGGGGCAGGGGCCGGCTACACCTTC	CATSRDGAGAGYTF
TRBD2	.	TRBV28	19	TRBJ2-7	TGTGCCAGCAGTTTAAATTGGGGGAGCGGGAGTAATAGCATCTACGAGCAGTACTTC	CASSLNWGSGSNSIYEQYF
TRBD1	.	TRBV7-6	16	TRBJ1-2	TGTGCCAGCAGCTTAGTGCCGGGACAGTCTTCCTATGGCTACACCTTC	CASSLVPGQSSYGYTF
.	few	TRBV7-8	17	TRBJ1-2	TGTGCCAGCAGCTTAGTTTTCGGGCAGAGGAAGGGCTATGGCTACACCTTC	CASSLVFGQRKGYGYTF
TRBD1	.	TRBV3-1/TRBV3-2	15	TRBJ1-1	TGTGCCAGCAGCCAACGGTCGGGACAGGGGGCTGAAGCTTTCTTT	CASSQRSGQGAEAFF
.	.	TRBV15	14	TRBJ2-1	TGTGCCACCAGCAACCCTAGCTCCTACAATGAGCAGTTCTTC	CATSNPSSYNEQFF
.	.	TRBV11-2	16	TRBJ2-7	TGTGCCAGCAGCCCCAGTCGGGGACTCAACTCCTACGAGCAGTACTTC	CASSPSRGLNSYEQYF
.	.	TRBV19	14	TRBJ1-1	TGTGCCAGTAAAGGTGGTCCTATGAACACTGAAGCTTTCTTT	CASKGGPMNTEAFF
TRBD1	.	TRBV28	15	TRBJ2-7	TGTGCCAGCAGTTTATTCGGACAGGGGGCCCACGAGCAGTACTTC	CASSLFGQGAHEQYF
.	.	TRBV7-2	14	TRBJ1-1	TGTGCCAGCGGACAGAACCTTCCGAACACTGAAGCTTTCTTT	CASGQNLPNTEAFF
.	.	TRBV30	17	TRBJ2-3	TGTGCCTGGAGTGATTATCTCAAGGGGCCTAGCACAGATACGCAGTATTTT	CAWSDYLKGPSTDTQYF
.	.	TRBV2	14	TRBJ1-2	TGTGCCAGCAGTGCCCGGACGGCTAACTATGGCTACACCTTC	CASSARTANYGYTF